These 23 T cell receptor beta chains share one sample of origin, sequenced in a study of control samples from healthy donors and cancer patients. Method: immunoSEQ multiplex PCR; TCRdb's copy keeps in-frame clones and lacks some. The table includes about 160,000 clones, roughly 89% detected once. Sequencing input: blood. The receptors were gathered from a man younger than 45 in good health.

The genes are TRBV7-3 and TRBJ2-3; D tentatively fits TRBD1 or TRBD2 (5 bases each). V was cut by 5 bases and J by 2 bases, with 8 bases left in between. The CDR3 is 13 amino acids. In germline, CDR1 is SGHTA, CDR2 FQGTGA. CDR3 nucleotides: TGTGCCAGCAGCAGGGACCTCACAGATACGCAGTATTTT. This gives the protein CASSRDLTDTQYF.

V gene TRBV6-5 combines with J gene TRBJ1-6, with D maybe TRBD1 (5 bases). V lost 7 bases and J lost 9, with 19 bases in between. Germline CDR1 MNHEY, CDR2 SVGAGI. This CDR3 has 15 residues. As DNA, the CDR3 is TGTGCCAGCAATCGGGGGGACGGAGGGGTTTCACCCCTCCACTTT. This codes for CASNRGDGGVSPLHF.

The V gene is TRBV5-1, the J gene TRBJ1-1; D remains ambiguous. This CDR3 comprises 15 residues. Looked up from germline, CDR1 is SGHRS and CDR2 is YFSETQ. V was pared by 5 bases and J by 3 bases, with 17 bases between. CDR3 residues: CASSSRPGGDTEAFF. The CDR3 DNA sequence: TGCGCCAGCAGTAGCCGACCCGGTGGGGACACTGAAGCTTTCTTT.

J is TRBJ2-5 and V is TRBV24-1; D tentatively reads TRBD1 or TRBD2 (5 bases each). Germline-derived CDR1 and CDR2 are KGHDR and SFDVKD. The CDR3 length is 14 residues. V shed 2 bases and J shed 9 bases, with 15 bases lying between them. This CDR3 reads CATSDSPSVGAQYF. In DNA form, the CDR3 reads TGTGCCACCAGTGATTCCCCTTCGGTGGGGGCCCAGTACTTC.

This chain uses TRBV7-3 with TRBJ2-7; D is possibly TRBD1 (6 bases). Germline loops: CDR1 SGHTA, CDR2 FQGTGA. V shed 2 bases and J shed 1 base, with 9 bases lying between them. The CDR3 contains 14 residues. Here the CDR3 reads CASSLGGQSYEQYF. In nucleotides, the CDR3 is TGTGCCAGCAGCTTAGGGGGACAATCCTACGAGCAGTACTTC.

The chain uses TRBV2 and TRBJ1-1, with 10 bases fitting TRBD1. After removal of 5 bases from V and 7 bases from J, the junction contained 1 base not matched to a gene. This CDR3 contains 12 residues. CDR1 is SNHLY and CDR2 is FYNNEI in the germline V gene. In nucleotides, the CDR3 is TGTGCCAGCAGTCGGACAGGGGGTGAAGCTTTCTTT. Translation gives CASSRTGGEAFF.

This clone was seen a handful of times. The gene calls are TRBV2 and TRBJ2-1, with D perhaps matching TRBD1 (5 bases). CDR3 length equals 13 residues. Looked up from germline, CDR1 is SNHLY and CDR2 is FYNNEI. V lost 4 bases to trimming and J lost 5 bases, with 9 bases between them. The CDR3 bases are TGTGCCAGCAGTGCCCTACAGGACAATGAGCAGTTCTTC. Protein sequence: CASSALQDNEQFF.

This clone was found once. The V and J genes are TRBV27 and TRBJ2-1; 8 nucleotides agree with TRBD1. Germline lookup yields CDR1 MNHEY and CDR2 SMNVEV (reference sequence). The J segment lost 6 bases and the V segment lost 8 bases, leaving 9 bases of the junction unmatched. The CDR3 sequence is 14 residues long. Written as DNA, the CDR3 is TGTGCCAGCTGGGCTCGGACAGGGAGCAATGAGCAGTTCTTC. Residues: CASWARTGSNEQFF.

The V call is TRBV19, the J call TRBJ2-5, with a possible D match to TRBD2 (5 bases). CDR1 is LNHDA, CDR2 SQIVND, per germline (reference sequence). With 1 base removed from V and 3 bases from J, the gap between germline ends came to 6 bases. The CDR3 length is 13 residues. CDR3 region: CASSIAGEETQYF. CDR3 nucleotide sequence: TGTGCCAGTAGTATAGCCGGGGAAGAGACCCAGTACTTC.

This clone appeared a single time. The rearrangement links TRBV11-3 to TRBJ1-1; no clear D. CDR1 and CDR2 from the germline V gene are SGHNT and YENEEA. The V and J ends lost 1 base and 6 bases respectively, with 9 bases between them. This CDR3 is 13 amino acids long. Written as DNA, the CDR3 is TGTGCCAGCAGCTTAGGTCCTTCTGCTGAAGCTTTCTTT. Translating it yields CASSLGPSAEAFF.

The CDR3 loop reads CASSFHPTGELFF. CDR3 coding DNA: TGTGCCAGCAGCTTCCACCCCACCGGGGAGCTGTTTTTT. V usage is TRBV11-3 and J usage is TRBJ2-2; D is unclear. CDR1 SGHNT and CDR2 YENEEA come from the germline V gene. V was clipped by 3 bases and J by 4 bases, with 6 bases between them. The CDR3 contains 13 residues.

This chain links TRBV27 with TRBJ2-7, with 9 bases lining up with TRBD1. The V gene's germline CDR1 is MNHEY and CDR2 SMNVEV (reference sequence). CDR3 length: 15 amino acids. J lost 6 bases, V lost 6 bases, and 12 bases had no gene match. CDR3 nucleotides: TGTGCCAGCAGACCCCGGGACAGGGCGGTCGGCGAGCAGTACTTC. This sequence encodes CASRPRDRAVGEQYF.

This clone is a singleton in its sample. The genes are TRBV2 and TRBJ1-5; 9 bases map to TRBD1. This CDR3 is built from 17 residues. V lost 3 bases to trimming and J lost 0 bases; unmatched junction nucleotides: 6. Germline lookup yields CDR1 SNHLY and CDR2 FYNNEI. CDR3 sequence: CASSDRGTGHSNQPQHF. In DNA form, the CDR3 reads TGTGCCAGCAGTGACAGAGGGACAGGGCATAGCAATCAGCCCCAGCATTTT.

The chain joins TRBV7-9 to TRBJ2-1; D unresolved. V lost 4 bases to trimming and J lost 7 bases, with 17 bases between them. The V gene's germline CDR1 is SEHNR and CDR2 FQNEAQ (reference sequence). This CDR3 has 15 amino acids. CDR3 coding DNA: TGTGCCAGCAGCTCATTCCGAGGTTCCCCAAATGAGCAGTTCTTC. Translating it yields CASSSFRGSPNEQFF.

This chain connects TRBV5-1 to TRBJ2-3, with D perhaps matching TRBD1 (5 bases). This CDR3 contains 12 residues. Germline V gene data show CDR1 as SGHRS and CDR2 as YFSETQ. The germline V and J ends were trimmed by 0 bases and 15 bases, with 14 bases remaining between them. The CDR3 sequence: CASSLVGENGYF. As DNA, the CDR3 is TGCGCCAGCAGCTTGGTAGGGGAAAACGGTTATTTT. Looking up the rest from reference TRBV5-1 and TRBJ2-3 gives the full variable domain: KAGVTQTPRYLIKTRGQQVTLSCSPISGHRSVSWYQQTPGQGLQFLFEYFSETQRNKGNFPGRFSGRQFSNSRSEMNVSTLELGDSALYLCASSLVGENGYFGPGTRLTVL.

The CDR3 loop reads CASSQLGQYSNQPQHF. The CDR3 coding sequence is TGTGCCAGCAGCCAACTCGGACAGTATAGCAATCAGCCCCAGCATTTT. This chain uses TRBV16 with TRBJ1-5, with D tentatively TRBD1 (6 bases). Between the trimmed V and J ends, which lost 2 bases and 0 bases, there was a span of 11 bases. CDR1 is KGHSY, CDR2 FQNENV, per germline. The CDR3 loop spans 16 amino acids.

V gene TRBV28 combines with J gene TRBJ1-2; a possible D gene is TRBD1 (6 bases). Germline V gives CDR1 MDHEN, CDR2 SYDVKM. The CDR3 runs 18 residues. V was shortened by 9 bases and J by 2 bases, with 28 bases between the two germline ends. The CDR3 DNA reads TGTGCCAGACCACCTCAAGGTAACATGGGGGGGCGGAACTATGGCTACACCTTC. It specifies CARPPQGNMGGRNYGYTF.

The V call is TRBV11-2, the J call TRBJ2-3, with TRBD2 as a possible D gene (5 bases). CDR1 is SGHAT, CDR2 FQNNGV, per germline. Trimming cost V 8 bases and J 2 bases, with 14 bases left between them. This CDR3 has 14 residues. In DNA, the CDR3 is TGTGCCAGCCTCAATCCGGGGAACACAGATACGCAGTATTTT. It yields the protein CASLNPGNTDTQYF. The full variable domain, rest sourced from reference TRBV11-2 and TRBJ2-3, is EAGVAQSPRYKIIEKRQSVAFWCNPISGHATLYWYQQILGQGPKLLIQFQNNGVVDDSQLPKDRFSAERLKGVDSTLKIQPAKLEDSAVYLCASLNPGNTDTQYFGPGTRLTVL.

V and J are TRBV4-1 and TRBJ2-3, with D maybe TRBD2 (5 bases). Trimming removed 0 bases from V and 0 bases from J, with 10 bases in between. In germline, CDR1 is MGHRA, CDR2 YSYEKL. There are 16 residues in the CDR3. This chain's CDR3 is CASSQDDYTSTDTQYF. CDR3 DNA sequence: TGCGCCAGCAGCCAAGACGACTATACTAGCACAGATACGCAGTATTTT.

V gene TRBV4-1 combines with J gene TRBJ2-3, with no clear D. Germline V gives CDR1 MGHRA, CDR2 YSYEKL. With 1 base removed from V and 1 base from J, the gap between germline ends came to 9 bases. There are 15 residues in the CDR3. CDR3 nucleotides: TGCGCCAGCAGCCAAGGTAGGGAAGGCACAGATACGCAGTATTTT. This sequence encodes CASSQGREGTDTQYF.

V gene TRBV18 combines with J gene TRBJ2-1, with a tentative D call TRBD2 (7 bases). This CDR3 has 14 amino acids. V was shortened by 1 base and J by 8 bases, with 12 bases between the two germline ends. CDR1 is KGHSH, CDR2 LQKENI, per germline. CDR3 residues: CASSPQGGIDEQFF. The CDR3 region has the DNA TGTGCCAGCTCACCACAGGGGGGGATCGATGAGCAGTTCTTC.

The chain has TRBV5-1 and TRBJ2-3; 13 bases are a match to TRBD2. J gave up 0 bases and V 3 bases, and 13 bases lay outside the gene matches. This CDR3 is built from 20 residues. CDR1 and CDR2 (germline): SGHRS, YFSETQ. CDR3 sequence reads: CASSSLPGLAGFSSTDTQYF. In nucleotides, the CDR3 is TGCGCCAGCAGCTCGTTACCGGGACTAGCGGGGTTTTCCAGCACAGATACGCAGTATTTT.

CDR3 bases: TGTGCCAGCAGCCAAGCTAGCGGGGGGGCCAATGAGCAGTTCTTC. Residues: CASSQASGGANEQFF. The chain links TRBV4-2 to TRBJ2-1; 12 positions agree with TRBD2. This CDR3 region has 15 residues. Germline assignment: CDR1 LGHNA and CDR2 YNFKEQ. J lost 6 bases, V lost 1 base, and 1 base had no gene match.